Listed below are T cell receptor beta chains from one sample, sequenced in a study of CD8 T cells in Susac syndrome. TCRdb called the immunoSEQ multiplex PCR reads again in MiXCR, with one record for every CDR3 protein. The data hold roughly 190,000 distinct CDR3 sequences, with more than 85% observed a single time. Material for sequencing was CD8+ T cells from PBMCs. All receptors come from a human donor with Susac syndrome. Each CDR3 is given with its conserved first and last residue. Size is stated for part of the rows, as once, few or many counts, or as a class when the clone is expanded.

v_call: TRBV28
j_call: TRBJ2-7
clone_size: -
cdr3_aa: CASSPPDSYSYEQYF

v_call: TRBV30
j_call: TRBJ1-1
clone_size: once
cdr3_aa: CAWSMGQNMNTEAFF

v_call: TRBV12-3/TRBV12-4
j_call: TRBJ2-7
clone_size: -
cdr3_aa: CASSPYQREVAYEQYF

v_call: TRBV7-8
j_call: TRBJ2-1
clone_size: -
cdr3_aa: CASSLLAENYNEQFF

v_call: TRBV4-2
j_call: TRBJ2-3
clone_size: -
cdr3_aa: CASSPLAGGLSTDTQYF

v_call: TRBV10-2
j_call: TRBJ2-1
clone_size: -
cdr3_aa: CASSESSGRLNEQFF

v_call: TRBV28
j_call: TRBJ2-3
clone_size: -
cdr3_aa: CASSPRLAWADTQYF

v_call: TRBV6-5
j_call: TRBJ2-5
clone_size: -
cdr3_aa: CASSRLKETQYF

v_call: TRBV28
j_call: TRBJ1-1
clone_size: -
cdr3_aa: CASTSSLATEAFF

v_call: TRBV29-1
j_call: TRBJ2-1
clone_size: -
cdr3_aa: CSVEYGSNTGEQFF

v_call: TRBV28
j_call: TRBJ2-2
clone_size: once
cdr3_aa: CASNGQDTGELFF

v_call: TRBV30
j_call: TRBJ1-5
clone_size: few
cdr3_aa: CAWSEVNDLGPTNQPQHF

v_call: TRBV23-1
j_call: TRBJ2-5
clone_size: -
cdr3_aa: CASSQSRTSPRETQYF

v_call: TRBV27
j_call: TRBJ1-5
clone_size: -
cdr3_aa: CASSSVGNQPQHF

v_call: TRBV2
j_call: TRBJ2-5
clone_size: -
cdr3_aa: CASTWAGGIQETQYF

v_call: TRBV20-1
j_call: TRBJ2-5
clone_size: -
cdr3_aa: CSARGTGDRQETQYF

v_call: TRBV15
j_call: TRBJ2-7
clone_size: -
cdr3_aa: CATSRDLRDGYYEQYF

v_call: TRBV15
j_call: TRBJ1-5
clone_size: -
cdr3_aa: CATEPGQSGPQHF

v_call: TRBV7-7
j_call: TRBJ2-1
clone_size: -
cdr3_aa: CASSLGLGSYNEQFF

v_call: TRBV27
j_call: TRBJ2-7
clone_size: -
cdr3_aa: CASSSLTYEQYF

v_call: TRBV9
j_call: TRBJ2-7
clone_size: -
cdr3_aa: CASSVSGVRNEQYF

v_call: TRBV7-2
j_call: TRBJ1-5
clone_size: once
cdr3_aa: CASSLVLSLGQPQHF

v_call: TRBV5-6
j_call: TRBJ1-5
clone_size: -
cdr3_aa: CASSWGGQGQPQHF

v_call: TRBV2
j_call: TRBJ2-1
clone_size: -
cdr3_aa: CASRRPGSEQFF

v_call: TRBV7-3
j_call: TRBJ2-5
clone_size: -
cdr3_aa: CASSLNPVAAPSQYF

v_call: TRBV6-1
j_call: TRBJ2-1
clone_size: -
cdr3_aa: CASSEAFGQPSNEQFF

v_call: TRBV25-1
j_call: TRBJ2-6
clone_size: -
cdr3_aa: CASSGGQGHPSGANVLTF

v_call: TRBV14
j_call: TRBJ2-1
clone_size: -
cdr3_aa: CASSHTDRGYEQFF

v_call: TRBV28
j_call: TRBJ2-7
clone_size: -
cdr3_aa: CASSLLEDRVNEQYF

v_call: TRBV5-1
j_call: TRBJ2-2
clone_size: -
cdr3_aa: CASGQTGTNTGELFF

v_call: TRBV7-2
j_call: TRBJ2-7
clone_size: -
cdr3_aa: CASSSHRLAGADEQYF

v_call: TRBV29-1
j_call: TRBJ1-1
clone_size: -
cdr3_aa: CSVPRGPFEAFF

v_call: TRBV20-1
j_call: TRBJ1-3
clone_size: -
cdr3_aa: CSARGLHQGAHF